These 20 T cell receptor beta chains came from one sample sequenced in a study of shared clonotypes between healthy human individuals. Measured with immunoSEQ multiplex PCR; TCRdb has only the in-frame clones, and not every one. The sample gives hundreds of thousands of clones, 95% of which show up once; over 0.09% is in the top ten. Naive CD8 isolation took CD45RO-negative cells positively selected for CCR7 and excluded terminally differentiated effector memory CD45RA+ cells. Sample: naive CD8+ T cells sorted from blood. These receptors were obtained from a woman younger than 45 in good health.

CDR3 nucleotide sequence: TGTGCCAGCAGCAATCACGGGACCTTTACGCGAGGCAGCTCTGGGGCCAACGTCCTGACTTTC. Protein sequence: CASSNHGTFTRGSSGANVLTF. The chain joins TRBV7-8 to TRBJ2-6; D may match TRBD1 or TRBD2 (5 bases each). This CDR3 comprises 21 residues. V gave up 5 bases and J gave up 0 bases, with 26 bases separating them. Germline CDR1 SGHVS, CDR2 FQNEAQ. The variable domain in full, with the rest retrieved from reference TRBV7-8 and TRBJ2-6, is GAGVSQSPRYKVAKRGQDVALRCDPISGHVSLFWYQQALGQGPEFLTYFQNEAQLDKSGLPSDRFFAERPEGSVSTLKIQRTQQEDSAVYLCASSNHGTFTRGSSGANVLTFGAGSRLTVL.

DNA of the CDR3: TGTGCCAGCAGTGAGACCGGGGAGACTGAAGCTTTCTTT. It translates to CASSETGETEAFF. The chain links TRBV6-1 to TRBJ1-1; D is undetermined. This CDR3 is built from 13 residues. Germline V gives CDR1 MNHNS, CDR2 SASEGT. The germline V and J ends were trimmed by 3 bases and 5 bases, with 10 bases remaining between them.

On this clone itself: Other DNA sequences in the same sample also yield this CDR3. The V and J genes are TRBV28 and TRBJ2-7, with 7 positions matching TRBD2. V lost 3 bases and J lost 1; bases outside the gene matches: 3. This CDR3 comprises 14 residues. Germline V lookup: CDR1 MDHEN, CDR2 SYDVKM. CDR3 sequence (DNA): TGTGCCAGCAGTTTCGAGGGAGGGTCCTACGAGCAGTACTTC. Translating gives CASSFEGGSYEQYF.

J is TRBJ2-1 and V is TRBV9, with 7 bases fitting TRBD2. Per germline, CDR1 SGDLS and CDR2 YYNGEE. The CDR3 is made up of 13 amino acids. The J segment lost 7 bases and the V segment lost 0 bases, leaving 1 base of the junction unmatched. CDR3 loop: CASSVVGRNEQFF. The CDR3 region has the DNA TGTGCCAGCAGCGTAGTCGGGAGGAATGAGCAGTTCTTC.

The V and J genes are TRBV30 and TRBJ1-5, with D uncertain. V lost 1 base and J lost 3, with 13 bases in between. In germline, CDR1 is GTSNPN, CDR2 SVGIG (reference sequence). The CDR3 extends over 15 amino acids. CDR3 bases: TGTGCCTGGAGTGGGCCGCGTGGCGACAATCAGCCCCAGCATTTT. Translating gives CAWSGPRGDNQPQHF.

The rearrangement joins TRBV9 to TRBJ2-1; D is perhaps TRBD1 (5 bases). V lost 0 bases and J 2 bases, leaving 12 bases between the germline ends. CDR3 size: 16 residues. CDR1 SGDLS and CDR2 YYNGEE come from the germline V gene. CDR3 in amino acids: CASSVAKGYPYNEQFF. CDR3 sequence (DNA): TGTGCCAGCAGCGTAGCTAAGGGGTACCCCTACAATGAGCAGTTCTTC.

The chain joins TRBV6-1 to TRBJ1-1; D remains ambiguous. The CDR3 is 14 residues long. Germline CDR1 and CDR2: MNHNS and SASEGT. Trimming pared 4 bases from V and 1 base from J, leaving 10 bases between. CDR3 protein: CASSVGWGNTEAFF. CDR3 nucleotide sequence: TGTGCCAGCAGTGTGGGTTGGGGGAACACTGAAGCTTTCTTT.

This chain connects TRBV28 to TRBJ2-1; 9 nucleotides line up with TRBD2. Germline V gene data show CDR1 as MDHEN and CDR2 as SYDVKM. CDR3 length equals 14 residues. J lost 7 bases, V lost 2 bases, and 3 bases had no gene match. This CDR3 is CASSLGSGSNEQFF. CDR3 bases: TGTGCCAGCAGTTTAGGTAGCGGGAGTAATGAGCAGTTCTTC.

The chain combines TRBV7-8 with TRBJ1-5; D not certain. Trimming removed 6 bases from V and 5 bases from J, with 11 bases in between. This CDR3 is 13 amino acids long. Germline CDR1 SGHVS, CDR2 FQNEAQ. CDR3 sequence: CASSTSPDQPQHF. DNA for the CDR3: TGTGCCAGCAGTACGAGCCCCGATCAGCCCCAGCATTTT.

The rearrangement uses TRBV10-2 and TRBJ2-1; D is ambiguous. V was clipped by 5 bases and J by 9 bases, with 5 bases between them. This CDR3 has 10 amino acids. Germline V gene sequence: CDR1 WSHSY, CDR2 SAAADI. CDR3 protein: CASSLGEQFF. CDR3 nucleotide sequence: TGCGCCAGCAGTTTAGGTGAGCAGTTCTTC.

The V and J genes are TRBV28 and TRBJ2-7; 8 bases map to TRBD1. The CDR3 sequence is 14 residues long. Germline V gene data show CDR1 as MDHEN and CDR2 as SYDVKM. The junction had 5 bases not matched to a gene; V was cut back by 5 bases and J by 2 bases. CDR3 sequence: CASSPGTGPYEQYF. CDR3 DNA: TGTGCCAGCAGTCCCGGGACAGGTCCCTACGAGCAGTACTTC. Full variable domain (outside the CDR3, taken from reference TRBV28 and TRBJ2-7): DVKVTQSSRYLVKRTGEKVFLECVQDMDHENMFWYRQDPGLGLRLIYFSYDVKMKEKGDIPEGYSVSREKKERFSLILESASTNQTSMYLCASSPGTGPYEQYFGPGTRLTVT.

The J gene is TRBJ2-7, the V gene TRBV5-5; D unclear. CDR1 is SGHKS, CDR2 YYEKEE, per germline (reference sequence). The CDR3 totals 13 residues. The ends were cut back, 4 bases at V and 11 bases at J, with 19 bases in the middle. As DNA, the CDR3 is TGTGCCAGCAGCCCGCCCCCGGGCCCCACGGAGTACTTC. Encoded protein: CASSPPPGPTEYF.

This chain links TRBV27 with TRBJ1-4; D is undetermined. Germline CDR1 MNHEY, CDR2 SMNVEV (reference sequence). The CDR3 has 14 residues. Trimming removed 3 bases at V and 8 bases at J, with 13 bases between. CDR3 in DNA: TGTGCCAGCAGTTTCCGGAGAACGGACGAAAAACTGTTTTTT. Translating gives CASSFRRTDEKLFF.

Concerning this clone itself: This sample also contains other DNA sequences that code for the same CDR3. The chain is built from TRBV28 and TRBJ2-2; 8 nucleotides match TRBD1. CDR1 MDHEN and CDR2 SYDVKM come from the germline V gene. The CDR3 length is 14 residues. Trimming at V came to 2 bases and at J to 6 bases, leaving 2 bases not matched to a gene. The CDR3, as DNA: TGTGCCAGCAGTTTAACAGGGGGTCCCGGGGAGCTGTTTTTT. It translates to CASSLTGGPGELFF.

The CDR3 coding sequence is TGCAGCGCCGTTCCGGGACAGGGAATTACCGGGGAGCTGTTTTTT. Translating gives CSAVPGQGITGELFF. The chain joins TRBV29-1 to TRBJ2-2; 9 bases are a match to TRBD1. The CDR3 is 15 amino acids. Germline values: CDR1 SQVTM, CDR2 ANQGSEA. Unmatched junction bases numbered 11, after V lost 7 bases and J lost 5 bases.

With regard to this clone: One junction end disagrees with the germline gene, perhaps due to a read error. The chain uses TRBV27 and TRBJ1-1, with unresolved D. Germline CDR1 is MNHEY and CDR2 is SMNVEV (reference sequence). The CDR3 extends over 14 amino acids. Written as DNA, the CDR3 is TGTGCCAGCAGTTTAGCTGGGCTGAATACTGAAGCTTTCTTT. This codes for CASSLAGLNTEAFF.

The chain employs TRBV2 and TRBJ2-6; D assignment may be TRBD1 or TRBD2 (6 bases each). The V end lost 4 bases, the J end lost 0 bases, and 10 bases lay between the germline ends. Germline V lookup: CDR1 SNHLY, CDR2 FYNNEI. This CDR3 is 16 amino acids long. The CDR3 bases are TGTGCCAGCAGTGGGGGGCGGGGCTCTGGGGCCAACGTCCTGACTTTC. This sequence encodes CASSGGRGSGANVLTF.

The V gene is TRBV6-1, the J gene TRBJ1-5; possible D gene TRBD1, 6 bases. The CDR3 is 16 amino acids. V dropped 3 bases and J dropped 0 bases, with 12 bases sitting between them. Germline lookup yields CDR1 MNHNS and CDR2 SASEGT. The CDR3 DNA reads as TGTGCCAGCAGTGATAGACAGGTCTATAGCAATCAGCCCCAGCATTTT. Its protein product is CASSDRQVYSNQPQHF.

The chain is built from TRBV27 and TRBJ1-5; a weak D match, TRBD1 (5 bases). V was cut by 2 bases and J by 4 bases, with 9 bases left in between. The CDR3 spans 14 residues. Per the germline V gene, CDR1 is MNHEY and CDR2 is SMNVEV (reference sequence). The CDR3 DNA sequence: TGTGCCAGCAGTTTAGTAGGGACTAATCAGCCCCAGCATTTT. Translation gives CASSLVGTNQPQHF.

With regard to this clone: A read error may explain this, as a much larger clone is one base away. V is TRBV5-6 and J is TRBJ1-1; D is uncertain. Looked up from germline, CDR1 is SGHDT and CDR2 is YYEEEE. This CDR3 comprises 11 residues. V gave up 4 bases and J gave up 0 bases, with 1 base separating them. This chain's CDR3 is CASSVNTEAFF. In DNA form, the CDR3 reads TGTGCCAGCAGCGTGAACACTGAAGCTTTCTTT.